Below, 19 T cell receptor beta chains from the same sample are listed, as sequenced in a study of blood T cell repertoires in COVID-19. Here immunoSEQ multiplex PCR was the method, and the copy in TCRdb shows in-frame clones only, minus some. Of 200,000 to 300,000 clones listed, roughly 79% were seen once; the top ten hold around 7.5%. Sequenced sample: peripheral blood. The source of these receptors is a woman older than 75 with COVID-19, enrolled during active disease.

This chain joins TRBV29-1 and TRBJ1-1, with D possibly TRBD1 on 6 matching bases. The germline V and J ends were trimmed by 5 bases and 4 bases, with 17 bases remaining between them. Germline V gene sequence: CDR1 SQVTM, CDR2 ANQGSEA. The CDR3 is made up of 14 amino acids. This CDR3 reads CSVPVQGWGTEAFF. The CDR3 region has the DNA TGCAGCGTTCCAGTACAGGGATGGGGCACTGAAGCTTTCTTT. Supplemented by reference TRBV29-1 and TRBJ1-1, the full variable domain reads SAVISQKPSRDICQRGTSLTIQCQVDSQVTMMFWYRQQPGQSLTLIATANQGSEATYESGFVIDKFPISRPNLTFSTLTVSNMSPEDSSIYLCSVPVQGWGTEAFFGQGTRLTVV.

The sample holds one count of this clone. V gene TRBV4-3 combines with J gene TRBJ2-1; 11 nucleotides line up with TRBD2. The V segment lost 0 bases and the J segment 8 bases; nucleotides outside the gene matches: 3. CDR3 length: 15 amino acids. The V gene's germline CDR1 is LGHNA and CDR2 YSLEER. The CDR3 here is CASSQDSGRADEQFF. The CDR3 nucleotides read TGCGCCAGCAGCCAAGATAGCGGGAGGGCGGATGAGCAGTTCTTC.

This clone was found once. The chain combines TRBV5-1 with TRBJ2-5; maybe TRBD2 (6 bases). V shed 5 bases and J shed 5 bases, with 22 bases lying between them. The germline gives CDR1 SGHRS, CDR2 YFSETQ. This CDR3 spans 16 amino acids. The CDR3 protein is CASRGTGSVLRETQYF. CDR3 nucleotides: TGCGCCAGCAGGGGGACTGGCAGCGTCCTCCGGGAGACCCAGTACTTC.

V is TRBV6-4 and J is TRBJ1-1; tentatively, D is TRBD1 (6 bases). The CDR3 loop spans 13 amino acids. The ends were cut back, 3 bases at V and 5 bases at J, with 10 bases in the middle. Germline values: CDR1 MRHNA, CDR2 SNTAGT. The chain's CDR3 is CASSEVRGTEAFF. The CDR3 DNA reads TGTGCCAGCAGTGAAGTTAGGGGGACTGAAGCTTTCTTT.

The chain joins TRBV27 to TRBJ1-5; D perhaps matches TRBD1 (5 bases). The CDR3 consists of 18 residues. The germline V gene encodes CDR1 MNHEY and CDR2 SMNVEV (reference sequence). The ends were cut back, 0 bases at V and 0 bases at J, with 15 bases in the middle. CDR3 nucleotides: TGTGCCAGCAGTTTATCGCCCACGACCGACAGTAGCAATCAGCCCCAGCATTTT. It is translated as CASSLSPTTDSSNQPQHF.

This clone has only a few counts. The rearrangement uses TRBV7-2 and TRBJ1-2, with D possibly being TRBD1 (5 bases). The CDR3 consists of 15 residues. Germline assignment: CDR1 SGHTA and CDR2 FQGNSA. The germline V and J ends were trimmed by 4 bases and 0 bases, with 12 bases remaining between them. CDR3 DNA sequence: TGTGCCAGCAGCTCGCAAAGGACACCTAACTATGGCTACACCTTC. It encodes CASSSQRTPNYGYTF.

This chain uses TRBV9 with TRBJ2-7; 8 bases match TRBD2. The CDR3 spans 14 residues. The V gene end was trimmed by 2 bases and the J gene end by 6 bases; junction bases not matched to a gene: 7. Germline loops: CDR1 SGDLS, CDR2 YYNGEE. The DNA for the CDR3 is TGTGCCAGCAGCGTTATGACGGGGGGGTTCGAGCAGTACTTC. Translating gives CASSVMTGGFEQYF. Full variable domain (missing parts from reference TRBV9 and TRBJ2-7): DSGVTQTPKHLITATGQRVTLRCSPRSGDLSVYWYQQSLDQGLQFLIQYYNGEERAKGNILERFSAQQFPDLHSELNLSSLELGDSALYFCASSVMTGGFEQYFGPGTRLTVT.

The chain couples TRBV18 to TRBJ1-3; weak D call: TRBD1 (6 bases). Trimming pared 1 base from V and 0 bases from J, leaving 7 bases between. The CDR3 loop spans 15 amino acids. Germline CDR1 and CDR2: KGHSH and LQKENI. Here the CDR3 reads CASSPRTVSGNTIYF. In DNA form, the CDR3 reads TGTGCCAGCTCACCACGGACAGTCTCTGGAAACACCATATATTTT.

J is TRBJ2-1 and V is TRBV19; D might be TRBD2 (6 bases). The CDR3 sequence is 12 residues long. V was trimmed by 5 bases and J by 12 bases, leaving 14 bases between them. In germline, CDR1 is LNHDA, CDR2 SQIVND (reference sequence). CDR3: CASSRTGTPQFF. CDR3 coding DNA: TGTGCCAGTAGTCGTACCGGGACTCCGCAGTTCTTC.

The J gene is TRBJ1-5, the V gene TRBV6-5; perhaps TRBD1 as D (6 bases). Germline V gene lookup returns CDR1 MNHEY and CDR2 SVGAGI. The CDR3 contains 13 residues. V gave up 4 bases and J gave up 6 bases, with 10 bases separating them. The CDR3 sequence is CASSLQGVQPQHF. As DNA, the CDR3 is TGTGCCAGCAGTTTACAGGGCGTTCAGCCCCAGCATTTT.

The chain joins TRBV18 to TRBJ2-7, with 7 bases fitting TRBD1. CDR3 length equals 17 residues. Germline V gene sequence: CDR1 KGHSH, CDR2 LQKENI. The V and J ends lost 4 bases and 1 base, in that order; junction bases with no gene match: 13. As DNA, the CDR3 is TGTGCCAGCTCACAAGACAGGGCAAGGACTGCATCCTACGAGCAGTACTTC. Its protein is CASSQDRARTASYEQYF.

This sequence joins TRBV5-6 and TRBJ1-2; no firm D call. The germline V gene encodes CDR1 SGHDT and CDR2 YYEEEE. V was shortened by 3 bases and J by 5 bases, with 5 bases between the two germline ends. The CDR3 runs to 11 residues. The CDR3 sequence is CASSSEYGYTF. The CDR3 DNA reads as TGTGCCAGCAGCTCTGAGTATGGCTACACCTTC. The whole variable domain, remainder taken from reference TRBV5-6 and TRBJ1-2, is DAGVTQSPTHLIKTRGQQVTLRCSPKSGHDTVSWYQQALGQGPQFIFQYYEEEERQRGNFPDRFSGHQFPNYSSELNVNALLLGDSALYLCASSSEYGYTFGSGTRLTVV.

The chain links TRBV24-1 to TRBJ2-3, with D uncertain. This CDR3 spans 13 amino acids. The germline gives CDR1 KGHDR, CDR2 SFDVKD. Trimming removed 3 bases at V and 2 bases at J, with 5 bases between. CDR3 in amino acids: CATSDPNTDTQYF. Written as DNA, the CDR3 is TGTGCCACCAGTGATCCTAACACAGATACGCAGTATTTT.

CDR3 residues: CASSRSIGSLNTEAFF. The DNA for the CDR3 is TGCGCCAGCAGCCGGAGCATTGGCAGTCTGAACACTGAAGCTTTCTTT. J is TRBJ1-1 and V is TRBV5-1; D remains ambiguous. CDR3 length equals 16 residues. V shed 4 bases and J shed 0 bases, with 16 bases lying between them. Germline lookup yields CDR1 SGHRS and CDR2 YFSETQ.

The CDR3 DNA reads as TGTGCCAGCAGGTTACAGGGAGGAGATACGCAGTATTTT. Translated, it gives CASRLQGGDTQYF. This chain joins TRBV28 and TRBJ2-3; the D gene could be TRBD1 or TRBD2 (6 bases each). Germline values: CDR1 MDHEN, CDR2 SYDVKM. The CDR3 is 13 residues long. V was pared by 6 bases and J by 5 bases, with 12 bases between.

The chain links TRBV6-1 to TRBJ2-2; no reliable D call. V was shortened by 7 bases and J by 0 bases, with 9 bases between the two germline ends. Germline V gene data show CDR1 as MNHNS and CDR2 as SASEGT. The CDR3 extends over 14 amino acids. CDR3 sequence: CASNRKANTGELFF. In DNA form, the CDR3 reads TGTGCCAGCAACAGAAAGGCGAACACCGGGGAGCTGTTTTTT.

The V gene is TRBV2, the J gene TRBJ1-2, with 7 bases that match TRBD1. Germline trimming cut 5 bases from V and 7 bases from J; bases unmatched to any gene: 10. The CDR3 totals 14 residues. The V gene's germline CDR1 is SNHLY and CDR2 FYNNEI. The CDR3 nucleotides read TGTGCCAGCAGTCCAAGACAGGGCACTACTGGCTACACCTTC. It yields the protein CASSPRQGTTGYTF.

This clone has just one count. This chain uses TRBV7-9 with TRBJ1-4, with 9 bases lining up with TRBD1. Per the germline V gene, CDR1 is SEHNR and CDR2 is FQNEAQ (reference sequence). This CDR3 spans 15 amino acids. V trimming: 3 bases; J trimming: 5 bases; junction bases outside the gene matches: 4. In nucleotides, the CDR3 is TGTGCCAGCAGCTTCACAGGGGGCACCAATGAAAAACTGTTTTTT. Its protein is CASSFTGGTNEKLFF.

The gene calls are TRBV7-9 and TRBJ2-3; D is undetermined. Between the trimmed V and J ends, which lost 2 bases and 2 bases, there was a span of 11 bases. Germline V gives CDR1 SEHNR, CDR2 FQNEAQ (reference sequence). CDR3 size: 15 residues. The CDR3 here is CASSLLGTNTDTQYF. The CDR3 DNA sequence: TGTGCCAGCAGCTTATTGGGCACAAACACAGATACGCAGTATTTT.